These T cell receptor beta chains were read from a single sample in a study of post-analysis software for immune sequencing data. TCRdb called the PCR reads again in MiXCR, with one record for every CDR3 protein. The sample holds hundreds of thousands of distinct CDR3 sequences, approximately 39% seen once. The specimen sequenced was blood. The receptors originated from a girl aged 2-10 years with multiple sclerosis. CDR3s include the opening cysteine and the closing phenylalanine or tryptophan. The order of the fields is CDR3 DNA, CDR3 protein, clone size, J gene, D gene, V gene. D genes are given only for firm matches. Not all rows give a size; the values are once, few, many and, for expanded clones, a class.

DNA: TGCAGTGGGACTAGCGGGACAGATACGCAGTATTTT; CDR3: CSGTSGTDTQYF; size: few; J: TRBJ2-3; D: TRBD2; V: TRBV20-1
DNA: TGCAGCTCCGACCCATCAAGGGTGGTGGAGACCCAGTACTTC; CDR3: CSSDPSRVVETQYF; size: many; J: TRBJ2-5; D: NA; V: TRBV29-1
DNA: TGCGCCAGCAGCCCGGGGGGGGTGAACGAGCAGTTCTTC; CDR3: CASSPGGVNEQFF; size: once; J: TRBJ2-1; D: TRBD2; V: TRBV5-1
DNA: TGTGCCATCAGTGATGCTAGGACAGACTACGAGCAGTACTTC; CDR3: CAISDARTDYEQYF; size: NA; J: TRBJ2-7; D: NA; V: TRBV10-3
DNA: TGTGCCAGCAGTGCTTTCCGGGACGGTAACCAAGAGACCCAGTACTTC; CDR3: CASSAFRDGNQETQYF; size: NA; J: TRBJ2-5; D: NA; V: TRBV2
DNA: TGCAGCGTTGCATCCCCGCAGATCCACTCCTACGAGCAGTACTTC; CDR3: CSVASPQIHSYEQYF; size: NA; J: TRBJ2-7; D: NA; V: TRBV29-1
DNA: TGTGCCCTATCGGGACAGGGACACTATGGCTACACCTTC; CDR3: CALSGQGHYGYTF; size: NA; J: TRBJ1-2; D: TRBD1; V: TRBV10-3
DNA: TGCAGCGTTACCATACAGGGTAGCCAAACTGAAGCTTTCTTT; CDR3: CSVTIQGSQTEAFF; size: few; J: TRBJ1-1; D: NA; V: TRBV29-1
DNA: TGCGCCAGCAGCTTGGCACAGGGGGCTTCGAACTATGGCTACACCTTC; CDR3: CASSLAQGASNYGYTF; size: NA; J: TRBJ1-2; D: TRBD1; V: TRBV5-1
DNA: TGTGCCAGCACAGCGCCCGGGGGGAAGGCGAATCAGCCCCAGCATTTT; CDR3: CASTAPGGKANQPQHF; size: NA; J: TRBJ1-5; D: NA; V: TRBV12-3/TRBV12-4
DNA: TGTACCAGCAGTATCCGCCGAATCGACTATCATGAGCAGTTCTTC; CDR3: CTSSIRRIDYHEQFF; size: NA; J: TRBJ2-1; D: NA; V: TRBV6-6
DNA: TGTGCCAGCAGCTTGAGGCTAGCCCGTTGGGAGCAGTACTTC; CDR3: CASSLRLARWEQYF; size: NA; J: TRBJ2-7; D: NA; V: TRBV5-5
DNA: TGTGCCAGCAGCTTACAGGGGAGGTCCTACAATGAGCAGTTCTTC; CDR3: CASSLQGRSYNEQFF; size: few; J: TRBJ2-1; D: NA; V: TRBV7-2
DNA: TGTGCCAGCAGTGTGACAGGGGGCATACGATACGAGCAGTACTTC; CDR3: CASSVTGGIRYEQYF; size: many; J: TRBJ2-7; D: TRBD1; V: TRBV27
DNA: TGCAGTGCTAGTTCCACCTGGACTAGCGGGGGGGACAATGAGCAGTTCTTC; CDR3: CSASSTWTSGGDNEQFF; size: NA; J: TRBJ2-1; D: TRBD2; V: TRBV20-1
DNA: TGTGCCAGCAGTTTAGCCCAGAAGCAAGAGACCCAGTACTTC; CDR3: CASSLAQKQETQYF; size: NA; J: TRBJ2-5; D: NA; V: TRBV28
DNA: TGCAGTGCTCAGTACGGAGTCCCCTACACCTTC; CDR3: CSAQYGVPYTF; size: NA; J: TRBJ1-2; D: NA; V: TRBV20-1
DNA: TGTACCAGCTCATCGGGGGGGATGAACACTGAAGCTTTCTTT; CDR3: CTSSSGGMNTEAFF; size: NA; J: TRBJ1-1; D: NA; V: TRBV18
DNA: TGTGCCAGCAGCTGGGGACAGGGGAAACAGCCCCAGCATTTT; CDR3: CASSWGQGKQPQHF; size: NA; J: TRBJ1-5; D: TRBD1; V: TRBV7-9
DNA: TGTGCCAGCAGCCAATTTGGGACAAGCACGAACTCTGGGGCCAACGTCCTGACTTTC; CDR3: CASSQFGTSTNSGANVLTF; size: NA; J: TRBJ2-6; D: NA; V: TRBV14
DNA: TGCAGCGTCGAGGTAAATGAAGAGACCCAGTACTTC; CDR3: CSVEVNEETQYF; size: few; J: TRBJ2-5; D: NA; V: TRBV29-1
DNA: TGTGCCAGCAGTTTCGGGGGGCGTCGGGATGGCTACACCTTC; CDR3: CASSFGGRRDGYTF; size: few; J: TRBJ1-2; D: NA; V: TRBV28
DNA: TGCAGCGTTGTCCCAGACGGGGTTGAGCAGTTCTTC; CDR3: CSVVPDGVEQFF; size: NA; J: TRBJ2-1; D: NA; V: TRBV29-1
DNA: TGTGCCACCAGCGTAGGGGCTAGCGCGGCGGTTTTGGGATACAATGAGCAGTTCTTC; CDR3: CATSVGASAAVLGYNEQFF; size: NA; J: TRBJ2-1; D: NA; V: TRBV15